What follows describes a single T cell receptor (beta chain). Its cognate antigen is unknown. Repertoires were generated with immunoSEQ multiplex PCR, while TCRdb's copy carries only in-frame clones and drops some. The sample contains around 100,000 clones, over 80% of which appear only once. Germline CDR1 is SGHRS and CDR2 is YFSETQ. There are 14 residues in the CDR3. Unmatched junction bases numbered 8, after V lost 4 bases and J lost 5 bases. The data derive from a study of T cell responses to AZD1222 COVID-19 vaccine. Study in general: Recipients boosted at about 4 weeks or about 12 weeks are pooled.

Overall study results and limits: There were repertoire samples only from the period after the peak T cell response. Donors were chiefly white British, with a greater number of females, and clonal diversity was perhaps underestimated.

Specimen: peripheral blood, collected on day 0 of AZD1222 vaccination. The chain uses TRBV5-1 and TRBJ2-5; 7 bases map to TRBD1. The sequence derives from an adult in good health. Here the CDR3 reads CASSQGTQGETQYF. DNA of the CDR3: TGCGCCAGCAGCCAAGGGACACAGGGGGAGACCCAGTACTTC.